This T cell receptor (beta chain) derives from a study of response to subunit inactivated influenza vaccine. Per germline, CDR1 SGHVS and CDR2 FNYEAQ. The length of the CDR3 is 16 residues. Trimming took off 1 base at V and 4 bases at J, with 13 bases between the two ends. A single record per CDR3 protein comes from TCRdb applying MiXCR to the RT-PCR reads. The top ten hold approximately 9.9% of the sample, which has about 570,000 distinct CDR3 sequences, around 10% seen once. These same records also appear under a second study, on T cells expressing NK-cell markers. That publication notes: The TCR beta cDNA came from 5'RACE template switching with UMIs. Sequencing covered eight donors, seven HCMV-seropositive and one seronegative. Several experiments employed an anti-gamma-delta TCR antibody to confine sorting to alpha-beta TCR T cells. Dominant NKG2C+ clonotypes accounted for about 1.0-8% of CD8+ T cells in a handful of donors.

This TCR derives from a man in his forties or fifties who received an inactivated influenza vaccine. V and J are TRBV7-6 and TRBJ2-2; D tentatively reads TRBD1 or TRBD2 (5 bases each). The sample here was PBMCs from blood, taken on the day of vaccination. CDR3 sequence (DNA): TGTGCCAGCAGCTTAGGTTCTCCAGGGAGCACCGGGGAGCTGTTTTTT. This encodes CASSLGSPGSTGELFF.